This TCR beta chain was found in a study of CD8+CD57+ T cells in acquired aplastic anemia. In the study overall: DNA per sorted CD4+ or CD8+ sample ranged roughly 0.18 to 30 ug, averaging roughly 3.3 ug. Whole-study findings and limits: About 28 sequences, all CD8+ CDR3, were shared between patients and controls. The study found no significant CD8+ Simpson's diversity difference between patients and controls.

TCR beta VDJ combinations and CDR3 sequences were profiled from genomic DNA. TCRdb passed the reads through MiXCR, listing each CDR3 protein once. The profile shows 250,000 to 300,000 distinct CDR3 sequences, around 60% of them singletons. CDR3 length: 16 residues. Looked up from germline, CDR1 is SGHTA and CDR2 is FQGTGA. V was pared by 1 base and J by 10 bases, with 14 bases of the junction left unmatched. Ten or more counts support this clonotype. Its antigen is unknown. Sequences were obtained from sorted CD4+, CD8+, or CD8+CD57+ T cells (not recorded which) from PBMCs. The source is a human donor with severe aplastic anemia or a healthy control (not recorded which). This chain connects TRBV7-3 to TRBJ2-3, with 7 bases matching TRBD2. The CDR3 DNA sequence: TGTGCCAGCAGCTTAAATTTCGGACGGGGGGAGGGGCCGCAGTATTTT. It specifies CASSLNFGRGEGPQYF.